This T cell receptor beta chain appears in the sequencing data of a study of T cell responses to AZD1222 COVID-19 vaccine. This clone turned up a few times. The CDR3 runs 13 residues. V lost 6 bases and J lost 3; bases outside the gene matches: 5. Germline values: CDR1 LNHDA, CDR2 SQIVND (reference sequence). The table came from immunoSEQ multiplex PCR; TCRdb's copy has only in-frame clones and leaves some out. The data show about 94,000 clones, around 85% seen once. Source: peripheral blood, taken 28 days after the second AZD1222 dose. The chain combines TRBV19 with TRBJ2-7, with TRBD1 matching over 7 bases. The sequence derives from an adult who received the AZD1222 COVID-19 vaccine. CDR3 sequence reads: CASSTAGGYEQYF. The CDR3 coding sequence is TGTGCCAGTAGCACCGCAGGGGGCTACGAGCAGTACTTC.